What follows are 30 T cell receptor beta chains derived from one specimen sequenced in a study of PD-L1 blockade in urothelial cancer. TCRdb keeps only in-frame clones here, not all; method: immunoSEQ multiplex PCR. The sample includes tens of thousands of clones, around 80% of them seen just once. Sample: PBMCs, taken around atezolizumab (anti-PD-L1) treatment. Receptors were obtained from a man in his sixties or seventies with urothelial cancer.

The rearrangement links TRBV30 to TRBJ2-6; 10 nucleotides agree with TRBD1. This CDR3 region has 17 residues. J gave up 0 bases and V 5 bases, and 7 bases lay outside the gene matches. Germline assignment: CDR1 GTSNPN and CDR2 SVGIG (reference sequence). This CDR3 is CAWFRDRGSSGANVLTF. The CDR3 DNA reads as TGTGCCTGGTTCCGGGACAGGGGATCCTCTGGGGCCAACGTCCTGACTTTC.

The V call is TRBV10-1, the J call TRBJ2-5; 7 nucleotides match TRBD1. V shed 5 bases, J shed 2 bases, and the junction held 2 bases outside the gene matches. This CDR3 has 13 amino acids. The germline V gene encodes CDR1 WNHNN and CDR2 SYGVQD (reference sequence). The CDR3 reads CASSMGQQETQYF. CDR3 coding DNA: TGCGCCAGCAGTATGGGACAGCAAGAGACCCAGTACTTC.

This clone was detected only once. Written as DNA, the CDR3 is TGTGCCAGCAGGTCGGGGGATAGCAATCAGCCCCAGCATTTT. Translating gives CASRSGDSNQPQHF. The rearrangement uses TRBV6-5 and TRBJ1-5; D perhaps matches TRBD1 (5 bases). Germline lookup yields CDR1 MNHEY and CDR2 SVGAGI. CDR3 length equals 14 residues. The V end lost 6 bases, the J end lost 0 bases, and 9 bases lay between the germline ends.

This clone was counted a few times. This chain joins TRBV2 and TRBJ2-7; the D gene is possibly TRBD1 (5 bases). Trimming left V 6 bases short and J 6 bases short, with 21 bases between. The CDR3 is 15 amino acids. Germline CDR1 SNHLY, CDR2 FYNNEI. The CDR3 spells CASRALGLVLSEQYF. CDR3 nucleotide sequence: TGTGCCAGCAGGGCTCTGGGGCTCGTATTGTCCGAGCAGTACTTC.

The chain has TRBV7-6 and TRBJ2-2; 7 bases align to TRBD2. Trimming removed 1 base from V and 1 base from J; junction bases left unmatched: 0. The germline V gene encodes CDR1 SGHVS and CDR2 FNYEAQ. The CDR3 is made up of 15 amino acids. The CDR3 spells CASSLGGGNTGELFF. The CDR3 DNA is TGTGCCAGCAGCTTAGGGGGGGGGAACACCGGGGAGCTGTTTTTT.

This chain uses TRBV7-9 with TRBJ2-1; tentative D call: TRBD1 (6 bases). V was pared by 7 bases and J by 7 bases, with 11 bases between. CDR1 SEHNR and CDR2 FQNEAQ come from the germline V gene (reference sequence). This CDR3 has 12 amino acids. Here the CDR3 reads CASITTGNEQFF. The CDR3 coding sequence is TGTGCCAGCATAACTACAGGGAATGAGCAGTTCTTC. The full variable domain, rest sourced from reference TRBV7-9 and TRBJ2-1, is DTGVSQNPRHKITKRGQNVTFRCDPISEHNRLYWYRQTLGQGPEFLTYFQNEAQLEKSRLLSDRFSAERPKGSFSTLEIQRTEQGDSAMYLCASITTGNEQFFGPGTRLTVL.

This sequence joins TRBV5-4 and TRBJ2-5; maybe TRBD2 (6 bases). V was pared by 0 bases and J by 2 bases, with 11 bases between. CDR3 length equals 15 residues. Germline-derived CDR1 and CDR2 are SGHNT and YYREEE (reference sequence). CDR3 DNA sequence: TGTGCCAGCAGCTTGGCCACGCGGGGTCAAGAGACCCAGTACTTC. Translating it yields CASSLATRGQETQYF.

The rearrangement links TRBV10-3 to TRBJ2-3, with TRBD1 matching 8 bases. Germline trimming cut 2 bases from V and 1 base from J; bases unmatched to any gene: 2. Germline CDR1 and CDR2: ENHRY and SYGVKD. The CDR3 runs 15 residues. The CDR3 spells CAISEDRGGTDTQYF. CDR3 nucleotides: TGTGCCATCAGTGAGGACAGGGGTGGCACAGATACGCAGTATTTT.

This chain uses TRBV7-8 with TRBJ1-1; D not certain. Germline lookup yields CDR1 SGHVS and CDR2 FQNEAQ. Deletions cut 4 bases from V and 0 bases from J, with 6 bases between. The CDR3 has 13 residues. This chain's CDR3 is CASSSELNTEAFF. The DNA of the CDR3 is TGTGCCAGCAGCTCTGAGTTGAACACTGAAGCTTTCTTT.

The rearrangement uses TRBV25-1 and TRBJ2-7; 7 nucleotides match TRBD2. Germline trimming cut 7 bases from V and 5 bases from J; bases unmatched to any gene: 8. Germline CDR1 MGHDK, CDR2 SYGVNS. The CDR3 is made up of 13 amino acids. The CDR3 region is CASNPGTTDEQYF. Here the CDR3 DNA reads TGTGCCAGCAACCCAGGGACTACCGACGAGCAGTACTTC.

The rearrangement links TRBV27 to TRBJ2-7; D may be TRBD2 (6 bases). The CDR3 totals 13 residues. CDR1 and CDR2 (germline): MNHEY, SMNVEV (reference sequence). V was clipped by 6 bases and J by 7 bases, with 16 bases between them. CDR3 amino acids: CASRGLRAGEQYF. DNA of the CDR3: TGTGCCAGCAGAGGTTTGAGGGCGGGAGAGCAGTACTTC.

The CDR3 sequence is CASSPGTGGAEQYF. CDR3 bases: TGTGCCAGCAGCCCGGGGACAGGGGGGGCCGAGCAGTACTTC. The V and J genes are TRBV11-2 and TRBJ2-7; 11 nucleotides align to TRBD1. The V and J ends lost 5 bases and 6 bases, in that order; junction bases with no gene match: 6. CDR1 is SGHAT and CDR2 is FQNNGV in the germline V gene. The CDR3 covers 14 residues.

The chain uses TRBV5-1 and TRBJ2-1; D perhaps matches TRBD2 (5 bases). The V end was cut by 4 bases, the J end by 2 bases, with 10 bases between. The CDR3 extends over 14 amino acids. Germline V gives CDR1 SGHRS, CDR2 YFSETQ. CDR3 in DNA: TGCGCCAGCAGCGCTTCGGGGACCTACAATGAGCAGTTCTTC. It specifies CASSASGTYNEQFF.

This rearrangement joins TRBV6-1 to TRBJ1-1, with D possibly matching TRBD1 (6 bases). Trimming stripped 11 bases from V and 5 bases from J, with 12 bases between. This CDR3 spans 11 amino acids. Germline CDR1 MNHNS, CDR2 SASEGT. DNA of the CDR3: TGTGCCGCCAGGGGATTTACTGAAGCTTTCTTT. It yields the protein CAARGFTEAFF.

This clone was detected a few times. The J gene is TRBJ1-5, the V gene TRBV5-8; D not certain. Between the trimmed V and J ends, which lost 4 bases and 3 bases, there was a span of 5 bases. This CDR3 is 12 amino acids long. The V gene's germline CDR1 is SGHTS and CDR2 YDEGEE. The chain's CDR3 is CASSQFNQPQHF. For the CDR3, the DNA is TGTGCCAGCAGCCAGTTCAATCAGCCCCAGCATTTT. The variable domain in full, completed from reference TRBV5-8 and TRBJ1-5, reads EAGVTQSPTHLIKTRGQQATLRCSPISGHTSVYWYQQALGLGLQFLLWYDEGEERNRGNFPPRFSGRQFPNYSSELNVNALELEDSALYLCASSQFNQPQHFGDGTRLSIL.

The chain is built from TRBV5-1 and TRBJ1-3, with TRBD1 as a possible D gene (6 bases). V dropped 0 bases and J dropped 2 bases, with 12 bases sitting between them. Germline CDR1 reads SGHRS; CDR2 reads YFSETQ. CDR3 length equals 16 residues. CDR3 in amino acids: CASSLGTGPPGNTIYF. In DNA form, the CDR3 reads TGCGCCAGCAGCTTGGGCACAGGGCCTCCTGGAAACACCATATATTTT.

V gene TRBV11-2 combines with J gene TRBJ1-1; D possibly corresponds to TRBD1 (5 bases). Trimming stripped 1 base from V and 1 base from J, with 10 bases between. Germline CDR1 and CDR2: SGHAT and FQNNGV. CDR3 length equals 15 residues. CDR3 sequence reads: CASSLVAGRNTEAFF. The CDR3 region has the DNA TGTGCCAGCAGCTTAGTGGCGGGACGGAACACTGAAGCTTTCTTT.

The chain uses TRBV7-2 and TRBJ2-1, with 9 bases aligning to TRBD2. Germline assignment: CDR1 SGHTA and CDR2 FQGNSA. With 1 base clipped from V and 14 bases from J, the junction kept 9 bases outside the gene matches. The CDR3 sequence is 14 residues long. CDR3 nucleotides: TGTGCCAGCAGCTTAGGCGGGAGGGCCGACCCCAAGTTCTTC. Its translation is CASSLGGRADPKFF.

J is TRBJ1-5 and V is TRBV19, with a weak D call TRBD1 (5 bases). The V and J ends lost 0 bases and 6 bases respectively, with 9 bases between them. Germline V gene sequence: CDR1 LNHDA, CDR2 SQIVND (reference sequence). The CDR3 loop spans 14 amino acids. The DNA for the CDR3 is TGTGCCAGTAGTATAGAGGGGCGAGGTCAGCCCCAGCATTTT. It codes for CASSIEGRGQPQHF.

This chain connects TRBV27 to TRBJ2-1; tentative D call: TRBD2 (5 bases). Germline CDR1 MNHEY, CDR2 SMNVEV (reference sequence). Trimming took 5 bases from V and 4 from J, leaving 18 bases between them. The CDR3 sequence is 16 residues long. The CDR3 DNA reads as TGTGCCAGCAGTCACCCCTTTGATCGCGGGTACAATGAGCAGTTCTTC. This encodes CASSHPFDRGYNEQFF.

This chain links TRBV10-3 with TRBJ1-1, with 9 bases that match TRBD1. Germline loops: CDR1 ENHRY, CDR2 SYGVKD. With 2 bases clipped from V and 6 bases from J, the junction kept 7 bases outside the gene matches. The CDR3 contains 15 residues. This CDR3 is CAISEIGQGISEAFF. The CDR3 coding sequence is TGTGCCATCAGTGAGATTGGACAGGGGATTTCTGAAGCTTTCTTT.

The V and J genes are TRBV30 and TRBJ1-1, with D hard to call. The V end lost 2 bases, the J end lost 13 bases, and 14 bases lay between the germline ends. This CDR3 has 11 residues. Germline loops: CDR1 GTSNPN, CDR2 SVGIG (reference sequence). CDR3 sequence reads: CAWSLQTSGFF. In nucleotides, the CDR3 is TGTGCCTGGAGTCTTCAGACAAGCGGTTTCTTT.

The CDR3 is CASSLGDSGELFF. The CDR3 region has the DNA TGTGCCAGCAGCTTGGGGGACAGCGGGGAGCTGTTTTTT. This chain connects TRBV7-9 to TRBJ2-2, with 7 bases aligning to TRBD1. The CDR3 loop spans 13 amino acids. Per the germline V gene, CDR1 is SEHNR and CDR2 is FQNEAQ (reference sequence). Trimming at V came to 3 bases and at J to 7 bases, leaving 2 bases not matched to a gene.

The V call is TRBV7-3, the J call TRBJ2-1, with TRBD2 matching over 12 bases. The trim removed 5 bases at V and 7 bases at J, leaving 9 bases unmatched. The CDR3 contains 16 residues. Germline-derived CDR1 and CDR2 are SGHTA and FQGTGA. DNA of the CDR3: TGTGCCAGCAGCCCACCCGGACTAGCGGGGTTGAATGAGCAGTTCTTC. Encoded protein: CASSPPGLAGLNEQFF.

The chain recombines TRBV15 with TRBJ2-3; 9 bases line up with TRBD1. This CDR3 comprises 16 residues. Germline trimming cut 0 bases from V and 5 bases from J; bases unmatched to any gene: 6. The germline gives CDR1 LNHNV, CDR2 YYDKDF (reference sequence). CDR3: CATSRDPTGGGDTQYF. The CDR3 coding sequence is TGTGCCACCAGCAGAGATCCGACAGGGGGTGGAGATACGCAGTATTTT. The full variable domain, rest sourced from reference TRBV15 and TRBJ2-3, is DAMVIQNPRYQVTQFGKPVTLSCSQTLNHNVMYWYQQKSSQAPKLLFHYYDKDFNNEADTPDNFQSRRPNTSFCFLDIRSPGLGDTAMYLCATSRDPTGGGDTQYFGPGTRLTVL.

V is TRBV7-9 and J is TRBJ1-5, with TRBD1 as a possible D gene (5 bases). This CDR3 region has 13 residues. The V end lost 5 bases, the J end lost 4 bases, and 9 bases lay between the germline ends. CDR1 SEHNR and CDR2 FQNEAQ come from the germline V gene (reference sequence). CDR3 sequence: CASSRGENQPQHF. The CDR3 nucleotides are TGTGCCAGCAGCCGGGGGGAGAATCAGCCCCAGCATTTT.

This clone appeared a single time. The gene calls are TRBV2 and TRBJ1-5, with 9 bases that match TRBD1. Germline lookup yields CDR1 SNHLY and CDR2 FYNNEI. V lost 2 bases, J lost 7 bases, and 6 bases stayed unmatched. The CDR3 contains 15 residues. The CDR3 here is CASSERTGGGQPQHF. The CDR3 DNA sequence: TGTGCCAGCAGTGAACGAACAGGGGGCGGGCAGCCCCAGCATTTT.

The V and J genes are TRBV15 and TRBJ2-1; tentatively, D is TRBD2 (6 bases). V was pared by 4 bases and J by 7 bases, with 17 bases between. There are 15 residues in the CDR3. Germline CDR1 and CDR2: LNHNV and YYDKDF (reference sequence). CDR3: CATSTPGLLGNEQFF. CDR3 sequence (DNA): TGTGCCACCAGCACACCGGGACTGCTTGGGAATGAGCAGTTCTTC.

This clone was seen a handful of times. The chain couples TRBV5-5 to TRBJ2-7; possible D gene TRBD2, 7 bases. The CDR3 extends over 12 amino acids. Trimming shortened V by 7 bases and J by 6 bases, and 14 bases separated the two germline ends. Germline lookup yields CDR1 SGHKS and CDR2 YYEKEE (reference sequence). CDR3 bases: TGTGCCAGCGCGGGGGCCGGGGTCGAGCAGTACTTC. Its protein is CASAGAGVEQYF. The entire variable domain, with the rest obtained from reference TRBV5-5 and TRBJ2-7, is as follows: DAGVTQSPTHLIKTRGQQVTLRCSPISGHKSVSWYQQVLGQGPQFIFQYYEKEERGRGNFPDRFSARQFPNYSSELNVNALLLGDSALYLCASAGAGVEQYFGPGTRLTVT.

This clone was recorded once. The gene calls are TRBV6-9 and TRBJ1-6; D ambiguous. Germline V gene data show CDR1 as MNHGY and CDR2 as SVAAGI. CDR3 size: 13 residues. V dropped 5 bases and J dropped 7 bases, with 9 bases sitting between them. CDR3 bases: TGTGCCAGCAGTCCTCAGGAAAATTCACCCCTCCACTTT. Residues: CASSPQENSPLHF.